This section outlines one TCR beta chain sequence together with its context. This sample is part of a study of cytomegalovirus exposure and HLA in healthy donors. 60 Vbeta and 13 Jbeta primers were used in PCR. Libraries were prepared by immunoSEQ multiplex PCR; TCRdb keeps only in-frame clonotypes and omits some of them. Here the sample spans approximately 100,000 clones, over 60% being singletons. The receptor was derived from a human donor in good health. Input material: PBMCs.

The CDR3 loop reads CATKRTSVYNEQFF. The CDR3 nucleotides read TGCGCCACCAAAAGGACTAGCGTGTACAATGAGCAGTTCTTC. The V call is TRBV5-1, the J call TRBJ2-1; TRBD2 matches 9 bases. With 9 bases clipped from V and 4 bases from J, the junction kept 8 bases outside the gene matches. CDR3 length equals 14 residues. CDR1 and CDR2 (germline): SGHRS, YFSETQ.